Each of the 6 T cell receptor beta chains below was sequenced from the same sample in a study of T cells in Graves' hyperthyroidism and ophthalmopathy. Amplified regions were TCR beta CDR3 sequences from RNA transcripts. First-round RT-PCR of the TCR CDR3 relied on the HTBI primer set. TCRdb used MiXCR to reprocess the multiplex PCR reads, holding one entry per CDR3 protein. This table has more than 500,000 distinct CDR3 sequences, 12% to 15% appearing once. Sequencing was performed on blood. The receptors shown here come from a woman in her thirties or forties with Graves' hyperthyroidism.

The chain carries TRBV2 and TRBJ1-6, with D perhaps TRBD1 (5 bases). The CDR3 is 17 amino acids. V was trimmed by 4 bases and J by 3 bases, leaving 16 bases between them. Germline CDR1 reads SNHLY; CDR2 reads FYNNEI. The CDR3 coding sequence is TGTGCCAGCAGTGTCTCCCCGGGACGGAACTATAATTCACCCCTCCACTTT. Translated: CASSVSPGRNYNSPLHF.

The table lists this clonotype with many counts. The V call is TRBV3-1, the J call TRBJ2-1; 9 positions agree with TRBD2. With V trimmed by 3 bases and J by 4 bases, 10 bases remained unmatched. Germline V CDR1 and CDR2: LGHDT, YNNKEL (reference sequence). This CDR3 is 17 amino acids long. The CDR3 loop is CASSQALAGEGYNEQFF. In DNA form, the CDR3 reads TGTGCCAGCAGCCAGGCACTAGCGGGTGAGGGGTACAATGAGCAGTTCTTC.

This clonotype was seen at least ten times. The chain uses TRBV11-2 and TRBJ2-7; 7 nucleotides match TRBD2. CDR1 and CDR2 (germline): SGHAT, FQNNGV. CDR3 length equals 16 residues. Unmatched junction bases numbered 7, after V lost 2 bases and J lost 0 bases. In DNA form, the CDR3 reads TGTGCCAGCAGCTTAATAGGCGGGAGCATCTCCTACGAGCAGTACTTC. It codes for CASSLIGGSISYEQYF.

A note on this clonotype: A much larger clone is a single base away; this may be a read error. The chain employs TRBV12-3 or TRBV12-4 and TRBJ1-5; 10 positions agree with TRBD1. The CDR3 consists of 17 residues. DNA of the CDR3: TGTGCCAGCACCTCCGGGACAGGGGAATATAGCAGTCAGCCCCAGCATTTT. Translated, it gives CASTSGTGEYSSQPQHF.

A few counts support this clonotype. The chain joins TRBV5-5 to TRBJ1-5; D is possibly TRBD1 (5 bases). CDR3 size: 15 residues. Per the germline V gene, CDR1 is SGHKS and CDR2 is YYEKEE (reference sequence). The V end was cut by 0 bases, the J end by 5 bases, with 12 bases between. The CDR3 nucleotides read TGTGCCAGCAGCTTGGATGGGGGTTACTATCAGCCCCAGCATTTT. Its protein product is CASSLDGGYYQPQHF.

There are a few counts of this clonotype. This rearrangement joins TRBV5-5 to TRBJ1-4; D is perhaps TRBD1 (5 bases). Trimming shortened V by 3 bases and J by 0 bases, and 12 bases separated the two germline ends. The germline V gene has CDR1 SGHKS and CDR2 YYEKEE (reference sequence). There are 16 residues in the CDR3. The CDR3 DNA reads as TGTGCCAGCAGCTATTCTTGGGGCCCAACTAATGAAAAACTGTTTTTT. It encodes CASSYSWGPTNEKLFF.